Sequencing of this TCR beta chain was carried out in a study of T cells in Graves' hyperthyroidism and ophthalmopathy. Whole-study results and caveats: Blood also showed most of the thyroid clonotypes that were expanded above 0.001.

It was RNA transcripts that yielded the amplified TCR beta CDR3 regions. The primer set for the first-round RT-PCR of the TCR CDR3 was HTBI. TCRdb used MiXCR to reprocess the multiplex PCR reads, holding one entry per CDR3 protein. The sample yields approximately 600,000 distinct CDR3 sequences, roughly 15% seen once. To note about this clonotype: What it recognizes is unknown.

V lost 3 bases, J lost 10 bases, and 12 bases lay in between. From germline, CDR1 is SEHNR and CDR2 FQNEAQ (reference sequence). The length of the CDR3 is 12 residues. The specimen sequenced was blood. The chain uses TRBV7-9 and TRBJ1-1; D gene uncertain. This TCR was sampled from a woman aged 40 to 50 with Graves' ophthalmopathy. The CDR3: CASSLDRTRAFF. The CDR3 coding sequence is TGTGCCAGCAGCTTGGACCGAACGAGAGCTTTCTTT.